What follows are 24 T cell receptor beta chains derived from one specimen sequenced in a study of shared clonotypes between healthy human individuals. The assay was immunoSEQ multiplex PCR, and TCRdb's table has in-frame clones only and misses some. In the table there are 850,000 to 1,200,000 clones, about 75% of which are singletons. Sequenced input: memory CD4+ T cells sorted from blood. Subset in this sample: CD45RA-negative fraction. These TCRs come from a man aged 18 to 30 in good health.

This clone was seen repeatedly, ten times or more. The genes are TRBV7-9 and TRBJ2-1; TRBD1 aligns across 9 bases. The CDR3 length is 14 residues. In germline, CDR1 is SEHNR, CDR2 FQNEAQ (reference sequence). J gave up 8 bases and V 4 bases, and 6 bases lay outside the gene matches. DNA for the CDR3: TGTGCCAGCAGCTCTACGGGGGACAGGGATGAGCAGTTCTTC. This gives the protein CASSSTGDRDEQFF.

This chain uses TRBV11-2 with TRBJ1-1; D is unclear. The CDR3 loop spans 13 amino acids. V was cut by 4 bases and J by 2 bases, with 8 bases left in between. CDR1 and CDR2 from the germline V gene are SGHAT and FQNNGV. CDR3 in amino acids: CASSSQPNTEAFF. The CDR3, as DNA: TGTGCCAGCAGCTCACAACCAAACACTGAAGCTTTCTTT.

As regards this clone: A junction boundary mismatches the germline segment, possibly from a read error. The chain is built from TRBV28 and TRBJ1-1; D is unresolved. The CDR3 has 11 residues. Germline V lookup: CDR1 MDHEN, CDR2 SYDVKM. The CDR3 here is CASSLRHERLF. CDR3 nucleotides: TGTGCCAGCAGTTTAAGGCACGAGAGACTTTTT. The variable domain in full, with the rest retrieved from reference TRBV28 and TRBJ1-1, is DVKVTQSSRYLVKRTGEKVFLECVQDMDHENMFWYRQDPGLGLRLIYFSYDVKMKEKGDIPEGYSVSREKKERFSLILESASTNQTSMYLCASSLRHERLFGQGTRLTVV.

The chain has TRBV28 and TRBJ2-3; D may correspond to TRBD1 or TRBD2 (5 bases each). The ends were cut back, 4 bases at V and 4 bases at J, with 18 bases in the middle. The length of the CDR3 is 16 residues. Germline V CDR1 and CDR2: MDHEN, SYDVKM. The DNA of the CDR3 is TGTGCCAGCAGTTCCCCGGGACCGCCTGAGGCAGATACGCAGTATTTT. Its translation is CASSSPGPPEADTQYF.

CDR3 amino acids: CAWGARGTQYF. CDR3 DNA sequence: TGTGCCTGGGGGGCCCGAGGAACTCAGTATTTT. This chain uses TRBV30 with TRBJ2-3, with a tentative D call TRBD1 (5 bases). V shed 5 bases and J shed 12 bases, with 15 bases lying between them. The CDR3 extends over 11 amino acids. CDR1 and CDR2 from the germline V gene are GTSNPN and SVGIG (reference sequence).

The chain couples TRBV10-3 to TRBJ2-2; 9 bases fit TRBD2. Trimming removed 0 bases from V and 5 bases from J; junction bases left unmatched: 1. The germline CDR1 and CDR2 sequences are ENHRY and SYGVKD. The CDR3 runs 15 residues. DNA of the CDR3: TGTGCCATCAGTGAGTCGCGGGGGGGAACCGGGGAGCTGTTTTTT. As protein: CAISESRGGTGELFF.

The rearrangement links TRBV7-8 to TRBJ2-4, with 14 bases matching TRBD2. The J segment lost 14 bases and the V segment lost 1 base, leaving 10 bases of the junction unmatched. Germline-derived CDR1 and CDR2 are SGHVS and FQNEAQ. The CDR3 is 16 amino acids. The CDR3 DNA sequence: TGTGCCAGCAGCTTAGAGCGGAGGGGACTAGCGGGAGTAGAGTACTTC. The encoded protein is CASSLERRGLAGVEYF.

The rearrangement joins TRBV7-2 to TRBJ1-4, with 7 bases lining up with TRBD1. The CDR3 sequence is 14 residues long. Unmatched junction bases numbered 4, after V lost 4 bases and J lost 5 bases. Germline assignment: CDR1 SGHTA and CDR2 FQGNSA. CDR3 bases: TGTGCCAGCAGCTCGGGACAGCAAAATGAAAAACTGTTTTTT. This gives the protein CASSSGQQNEKLFF.

The CDR3 is CASRGGTSTDTQYF. CDR3 in DNA: TGTGCCAGTAGAGGCGGGACGAGCACAGATACGCAGTATTTT. The V gene is TRBV19, the J gene TRBJ2-3; D is possibly TRBD2 (6 bases). The CDR3 is 14 residues long. Trimming removed 6 bases from V and 0 bases from J, with 10 bases in between. In germline, CDR1 is LNHDA, CDR2 SQIVND (reference sequence).

This clone has a single count. The sample has other DNA sequences that encode this CDR3 too. The rearrangement links TRBV15 to TRBJ1-5, with unresolved D. Germline V gene lookup returns CDR1 LNHNV and CDR2 YYDKDF (reference sequence). This CDR3 has 13 residues. V dropped 4 bases and J dropped 3 bases, with 7 bases sitting between them. The CDR3 loop is CATSTGSNQPQHF. CDR3 nucleotide sequence: TGTGCCACCAGCACCGGTTCCAATCAGCCCCAGCATTTT.

Of note for this clone: Other DNA sequences of this sample code for an identical CDR3. The V gene is TRBV5-1, the J gene TRBJ2-5; the match to TRBD2 covers 9 bases. With 3 bases clipped from V and 4 bases from J, the junction kept 4 bases outside the gene matches. Germline CDR1 reads SGHRS; CDR2 reads YFSETQ. CDR3 length equals 14 residues. The CDR3 protein is CASSSRGGGETQYF. CDR3 nucleotide sequence: TGCGCCAGCAGCTCGCGGGGGGGCGGAGAGACCCAGTACTTC.

V gene TRBV19 combines with J gene TRBJ1-2; TRBD1 might be the D (5 bases). The CDR3 is 12 residues long. Germline V gene data show CDR1 as LNHDA and CDR2 as SQIVND (reference sequence). V lost 9 bases and J 4 bases, leaving 12 bases between the germline ends. The chain's CDR3 is CARGERVYGYTF. CDR3 DNA sequence: TGTGCCAGGGGGGAGAGGGTCTATGGCTACACCTTC.

This clone came up once. The chain employs TRBV19 and TRBJ1-2; 7 positions match TRBD1. Germline V gene data show CDR1 as LNHDA and CDR2 as SQIVND (reference sequence). This CDR3 region has 15 residues. The trim removed 5 bases at V and 5 bases at J, leaving 11 bases unmatched. The CDR3 DNA follows: TGTGCCAGTAGTCCGCCGACAGGGTCGGGGTATGGCTACACCTTC. This sequence encodes CASSPPTGSGYGYTF.

The chain links TRBV19 to TRBJ1-5, with D possibly being TRBD1 (6 bases). The CDR3 length is 14 residues. V lost 7 bases and J lost 2, with 12 bases in between. Per the germline V gene, CDR1 is LNHDA and CDR2 is SQIVND (reference sequence). The CDR3 DNA is TGTGCCAGTACCAGGGGCTTAGGCAATCAGCCCCAGCATTTT. Protein product: CASTRGLGNQPQHF.

The rearrangement joins TRBV11-2 to TRBJ2-1; D might be TRBD2 (6 bases). The CDR3 consists of 13 residues. Germline CDR1 SGHAT, CDR2 FQNNGV. Trimming stripped 8 bases from V and 10 bases from J, with 18 bases between. This CDR3 reads CASGRPGTGEQFF. In nucleotides, the CDR3 is TGTGCCAGCGGTCGTCCAGGGACTGGCGAGCAGTTCTTC. Full variable domain (missing parts from reference TRBV11-2 and TRBJ2-1): EAGVAQSPRYKIIEKRQSVAFWCNPISGHATLYWYQQILGQGPKLLIQFQNNGVVDDSQLPKDRFSAERLKGVDSTLKIQPAKLEDSAVYLCASGRPGTGEQFFGPGTRLTVL.

In the case of this clone: Other DNA sequences within the sample encode an identical CDR3. This chain uses TRBV18 with TRBJ1-1; tentative D call: TRBD1 (6 bases). Trimming stripped 5 bases from V and 1 base from J, with 8 bases between. In germline, CDR1 is KGHSH, CDR2 LQKENI. The CDR3 extends over 13 amino acids. The CDR3 here is CASSATGNTEAFF. CDR3 bases: TGTGCCAGCTCAGCGACAGGGAACACTGAAGCTTTCTTT. Drawing the rest from reference TRBV18 and TRBJ1-1, the complete variable domain is NAGVMQNPRHLVRRRGQEARLRCSPMKGHSHVYWYRQLPEEGLKFMVYLQKENIIDESGMPKERFSAEFPKEGPSILRIQQVVRGDSAAYFCASSATGNTEAFFGQGTRLTVV.

Concerning this clone itself: In the same sample, other DNA sequences code for this CDR3. The chain is built from TRBV5-1 and TRBJ2-7; possible D gene TRBD1, 7 bases. Trimming shortened V by 0 bases and J by 4 bases, and 11 bases separated the two germline ends. The CDR3 length is 14 residues. Germline assignment: CDR1 SGHRS and CDR2 YFSETQ. CDR3: CASSLAGGPYEQYF. DNA of the CDR3: TGCGCCAGCAGCTTGGCAGGGGGGCCGTACGAGCAGTACTTC.

This chain joins TRBV15 and TRBJ2-7; 8 positions agree with TRBD1. V shed 5 bases, J shed 7 bases, and the junction held 7 bases outside the gene matches. The length of the CDR3 is 13 residues. Germline V gene sequence: CDR1 LNHNV, CDR2 YYDKDF (reference sequence). The CDR3 loop is CATSGQGAGEQYF. The CDR3 coding sequence is TGTGCCACCAGCGGTCAGGGGGCGGGGGAGCAGTACTTC.

The chain is built from TRBV5-4 and TRBJ2-7; 7 bases are shared with TRBD1. CDR1 is SGHNT, CDR2 YYREEE, per germline (reference sequence). After removal of 4 bases from V and 6 bases from J, the junction contained 7 bases not matched to a gene. The CDR3 has 13 residues. In DNA form, the CDR3 reads TGTGCCAGCAGCAAAGAGGGGGCCCGCGAGCAGTACTTC. It encodes CASSKEGAREQYF.

The chain couples TRBV2 to TRBJ1-2; TRBD1 might be the D (5 bases). Per germline, CDR1 SNHLY and CDR2 FYNNEI. The CDR3 extends over 14 amino acids. Trimming pared 4 bases from V and 8 bases from J, leaving 17 bases between. As DNA, the CDR3 is TGTGCCAGCAGTGTCGGGACGATTTTGGGGGGCTACACCTTC. This gives the protein CASSVGTILGGYTF.

This clone has at least ten counts. The chain combines TRBV5-1 with TRBJ2-1; D gene ambiguous. The CDR3 totals 13 residues. Germline CDR1 and CDR2: SGHRS and YFSETQ. Trimming stripped 7 bases from V and 5 bases from J, with 13 bases between. CDR3 in DNA: TGCGCCAGCCGCCCCAGCGAGAACAATGAGCAGTTCTTC. Encoded protein: CASRPSENNEQFF.

This clone was detected only once. The chain uses TRBV5-1 and TRBJ1-3; D not resolved. Germline lookup yields CDR1 SGHRS and CDR2 YFSETQ. The CDR3 consists of 16 residues. Trimming pared 0 bases from V and 2 bases from J, leaving 12 bases between. This CDR3 is CASSLDESRTGNTIYF. The CDR3 bases are TGCGCCAGCAGCTTGGATGAATCGAGAACTGGAAACACCATATATTTT. Filled out from reference TRBV5-1 and TRBJ1-3, the complete variable domain reads KAGVTQTPRYLIKTRGQQVTLSCSPISGHRSVSWYQQTPGQGLQFLFEYFSETQRNKGNFPGRFSGRQFSNSRSEMNVSTLELGDSALYLCASSLDESRTGNTIYFGEGSWLTVV.

In this sample, this clone turned up a few times. This chain connects TRBV27 to TRBJ1-5; TRBD1 matches 8 bases. After removal of 5 bases from V and 4 bases from J, the junction contained 7 bases not matched to a gene. This CDR3 is built from 15 residues. Germline CDR1 reads MNHEY; CDR2 reads SMNVEV (reference sequence). The CDR3 DNA sequence: TGTGCCAGCAGTCCCGGGACAGGACAGAATCAGCCCCAGCATTTT. This gives the protein CASSPGTGQNQPQHF.

V usage is TRBV30 and J usage is TRBJ2-1, with a weak D call TRBD2 (6 bases). Germline V gene sequence: CDR1 GTSNPN, CDR2 SVGIG (reference sequence). The CDR3 has 15 amino acids. V was shortened by 4 bases and J by 3 bases, with 16 bases between the two germline ends. CDR3 sequence: CAWKSGGTFYNEQFF. CDR3 bases: TGTGCCTGGAAGTCGGGCGGGACTTTCTACAATGAGCAGTTCTTC.